This TCR beta chain appears in the sequencing data of a study of blood T cell repertoires in COVID-19. Original data processing: Nucleated cell number was recorded as an estimate derived from reference gene primer amplification. The protocol was immunoSEQ multiplex PCR, while the TCRdb copy is restricted to in-frame clones and leaves out a portion. The V and J calls and clone size were taken over from that table, and D and trimming were inferred from the DNA. In the table there are a few hundred thousand clones, 88% of which are singletons. CDR1 and CDR2 from the germline V gene are SQVTM and ANQGSEA. The CDR3 length is 12 residues. J gave up 7 bases and V 7 bases, and 6 bases lay outside the gene matches.

The V gene is TRBV29-1, the J gene TRBJ2-2; TRBD1 matches 7 bases. This TCR was recovered from a woman aged 30 to 39 with COVID-19, enrolled during active disease. The source material was peripheral blood. In DNA, the CDR3 is TGCAGCGCCCCGACAGGGTACGGGGAGCTGTTTTTT. This sequence encodes CSAPTGYGELFF.